These T cell receptor beta chains were read from a single sample in a study of blood T cell repertoires in COVID-19. Using immunoSEQ multiplex PCR, the repertoire was profiled, and TCRdb retains in-frame clones only, with some absent. Here the sample spans about 50,000 clones, around 86% being singletons. Sequencing input: peripheral blood. These receptors all stem from a woman in her sixties with acute or convalescent COVID-19. Each CDR3 is given with its conserved first and last residue. The D gene is left open where the match is weak. A clone size is listed for some rows: how often the clone was seen (once, few, many), or a class if it is expanded.

j_call	d_call	v_call	clone_size	cdr3_nt	cdr3_aa
TRBJ2-5	TRBD1	TRBV30	.	TGTGCCTGGAGTCCCCCCATAAAGTACAGGGGGCAAGAGACCCAGTACTTC	CAWSPPIKYRGQETQYF
TRBJ2-3	TRBD1	TRBV5-1	.	TGCGCCAGCAGCGCCACAGGGGCGACCACAGATACGCAGTATTTT	CASSATGATTDTQYF
TRBJ1-3	.	TRBV27	.	TGTGCCACCAAACGCCAGGGGCTGGCTGGAAACACCATATATTTT	CATKRQGLAGNTIYF
TRBJ2-7	.	TRBV27	.	TGTGCCAGCAGCCTCGATTCGCGGGGCGAGCAGTACTTC	CASSLDSRGEQYF
TRBJ2-5	TRBD2	TRBV9	.	TGTGCCAGCAGCGCCCCCCCCGGACTAGCGGGGGGAAGGGGCCAAGAGACCCAGTACTTC	CASSAPPGLAGGRGQETQYF
TRBJ2-6	.	TRBV9	.	TGTGCCAGCAGCGTAGGACCCAGGGCTCCTGGGGCCAACGTCCTGACTTTC	CASSVGPRAPGANVLTF
TRBJ2-2	.	TRBV30	.	TGTGCCTGGAGGAGCGGAACCGGGGAGCTGTTTTTT	CAWRSGTGELFF
TRBJ1-1	.	TRBV11-3	.	TGTGCCAGCAGCTTAGGTGGCAAGAACACTGAAGCTTTCTTT	CASSLGGKNTEAFF
TRBJ2-2	TRBD2	TRBV27	.	TGTGCCAGCAGTTTTCGGGGGGGGGTGTTGTTTTTT	CASSFRGGVLFF
TRBJ2-1	TRBD2	TRBV19	few	TGTGCCAGTAGTACGGGACTAGGGGCGAGCAATGAGCAGTTCTTC	CASSTGLGASNEQFF
TRBJ2-3	TRBD2	TRBV20-1	.	TGCAGTGCTACTGACGGGAGGGCCGGTACAGATACGCAGTATTTT	CSATDGRAGTDTQYF
TRBJ2-7	TRBD2	TRBV7-9	.	TGTGCCAGCAGCCCTAGCGGGAGGAGCCCCTACGAGCAGTACTTC	CASSPSGRSPYEQYF
TRBJ2-1	TRBD2	TRBV2	.	TGTGCCAGCATCGGGCTAGCGGGAGTTGAGCAGTTCTTC	CASIGLAGVEQFF
TRBJ1-3	.	TRBV2	.	TGTGCCAGCCGTATTGGAAACACCATATATTTT	CASRIGNTIYF
TRBJ1-1	.	TRBV9	.	TGTGCCAGCAGCGTAGGTGGCAATTCGGGGGGCACTGAAGCTTTCTTT	CASSVGGNSGGTEAFF
TRBJ1-3	.	TRBV12-5	.	TGTGCTAGTGGTAAGACTGGCCCGGTCCTTCTAGGAGGGGCCTCTGGAAACACCATATATTTT	CASGKTGPVLLGGASGNTIYF
TRBJ2-3	.	TRBV5-1	.	TGCGCCAGCAGCCCGTCGGCAGGGAAACACACAGATACGCAGTATTTT	CASSPSAGKHTDTQYF
TRBJ1-1	.	TRBV7-8	.	TGTGCCAGCAGCTCCCAGGGAGGGGGTATGGACACTGAAGCTTTCTTT	CASSSQGGGMDTEAFF
TRBJ2-1	TRBD1	TRBV25-1	.	TGTGCCAGCCTACAGGGGGCTAATGAGCAGTTCTTC	CASLQGANEQFF
TRBJ1-2	.	TRBV29-1	.	TGCAGCGTTGATACCAGGGTAGACTATGGCTACACCTTC	CSVDTRVDYGYTF
TRBJ1-2	.	TRBV5-1	.	TGCGCCAGCAGCTTGGGGGAGCTTAACTATGGCTACACCTTC	CASSLGELNYGYTF
TRBJ2-1	TRBD2	TRBV4-1	.	TGCGCCAGCAGCCAAGAACTAGCGGGAGGGTCCCATGAGCAGTTCTTC	CASSQELAGGSHEQFF
TRBJ1-4	.	TRBV4-2	.	TGTGCCAGCAGCCAAGGAGCGGGTCTTAATGAAAAACTGTTTTTT	CASSQGAGLNEKLFF
TRBJ1-5	.	TRBV19	once	TGTGCCAGTAGTAGAACAGTAAACCTGAGCAATCAGCCCCAGCATTTT	CASSRTVNLSNQPQHF
TRBJ1-4	.	TRBV19	.	TGTGCCAGTAGCACCACGGGACTAAGAAATGAAAAACTGTTTTTT	CASSTTGLRNEKLFF
TRBJ2-1	TRBD2	TRBV7-7	.	TGTGCTAGCAGCTTAGCGGGCAGTAATGAGCAGTTCTTC	CASSLAGSNEQFF
TRBJ1-3	.	TRBV28	.	TGTGCCAGCACCCGCGGCGGGGCGTACAACACCATATATTTT	CASTRGGAYNTIYF
TRBJ1-1	.	TRBV5-1	.	TGCGCCAGCAGCTTGGCCGGTAGCCCTGAAGCTTTCTTT	CASSLAGSPEAFF
TRBJ1-5	TRBD1	TRBV18	.	TGTGCCAGCTCACCTGGGACAGCCAAAGGGAGTCAGCCCCAGCATTTT	CASSPGTAKGSQPQHF
TRBJ2-1	.	TRBV7-3	.	TGTGCCAGCAGCTTAAATTTGGCGGGCCCACCCATATACAATGAGCAGTTCTTC	CASSLNLAGPPIYNEQFF
TRBJ2-5	TRBD2	TRBV5-4	.	TGTGCCAGCAGCTTGCTACTAGCGGGTCGGGAGACCCAGTACTTC	CASSLLLAGRETQYF
TRBJ1-6	TRBD1	TRBV19	.	TGTGCCAGCCGACTCGGGACAGGGAATAATTCACCCCTCCACTTT	CASRLGTGNNSPLHF
TRBJ1-4	TRBD1	TRBV19	.	TGTGCCAGTAGTACGACAGGGAGGAAACTGTTTTTT	CASSTTGRKLFF
TRBJ1-1	.	TRBV6-4	.	TGTGCCAGCAGTGCTGACATGAACACTGAAGCTTTCTTT	CASSADMNTEAFF
TRBJ1-6	TRBD1	TRBV2	.	TGTGCCAGCAACCCAGGGGGCAACTCCTATAATTCACCCCTCCACTTT	CASNPGGNSYNSPLHF
TRBJ1-1	TRBD1	TRBV29-1	.	TGCAGCGTTGTAGCAGGGGGCACGACTGAAGCTTTCTTT	CSVVAGGTTEAFF
TRBJ1-2	TRBD1	TRBV30	.	TGTGCCTGGAGTCGGGACAGACCCTATGGCTACACCTTC	CAWSRDRPYGYTF
TRBJ2-4	TRBD2	TRBV6-5	.	TGTGCCAGCAGTTACGGCGGCGGGGGGAAAAACATTCAGTACTTC	CASSYGGGGKNIQYF
TRBJ1-1	.	TRBV28	.	TGTGCCAGCAGTCTACCCCTCGGAGGTACTGAAGCTTTCTTT	CASSLPLGGTEAFF
TRBJ1-3	.	TRBV12-3/TRBV12-4	.	TGTGCCAGCAGCCTACTCCGAGGAAACACCATATATTTT	CASSLLRGNTIYF
TRBJ2-5	.	TRBV29-1	.	TGCAGCGTTGATAATGGAAGGGGAGAGACCCAGTACTTC	CSVDNGRGETQYF
TRBJ2-7	.	TRBV19	few	TGTGCCAGTACCCAAGGGGGTACCTACGAGCAGTACTTC	CASTQGGTYEQYF
TRBJ1-5	.	TRBV6-5	.	TGTGCCAGCAGCCGGGGGAATCAGCCCCAGCATTTT	CASSRGNQPQHF
TRBJ2-7	TRBD1	TRBV2	once	TGTGCCAGTGTAAGACAGGGGGTCTCCTACGAGCAGTACTTC	CASVRQGVSYEQYF
TRBJ2-1	TRBD2	TRBV7-2	once	TGTGCCAGCAGAACCGGAACTAGAGCGGGGGACAATGAGCAGTTCTTC	CASRTGTRAGDNEQFF
TRBJ1-1	.	TRBV7-9	.	TGTGCCAGCAGCTTAGAATTTGGGGGCGGGCGAACTGAAGCTTTCTTT	CASSLEFGGGRTEAFF
TRBJ2-5	.	TRBV9	.	TGTGCCAGCAGCGTAGGTACTACGCAAGAGACCCAGTACTTC	CASSVGTTQETQYF
TRBJ1-5	TRBD1	TRBV19	.	TGTGCCAGTAATCTGGGACAGGGGGCGGGGGGTCAGCCCCAGCATTTT	CASNLGQGAGGQPQHF
TRBJ1-6	TRBD1	TRBV2	.	TGTGCCAGCAGTGAAAATTGGGTGGCAGGGGGTAATTCACCCCTCCACTTT	CASSENWVAGGNSPLHF
TRBJ2-1	TRBD1	TRBV30	.	TGTGCCTGGAGTGAAGGACAGGGAGGCTCCTACAATGAGCAGTTCTTC	CAWSEGQGGSYNEQFF
TRBJ1-4	.	TRBV7-6	.	TGTGCCAGCAGCTACAACGGGAATGAAAAACTGTTTTTT	CASSYNGNEKLFF
TRBJ1-2	.	TRBV5-4	.	TGTGCCAGCAGCCCCGAGGTTTTCGGAAACTATGGCTACACCTTC	CASSPEVFGNYGYTF
TRBJ1-1	.	TRBV7-2	.	TGTGCCAGCAGCCCTCCGGGTGAAGCTTTCTTT	CASSPPGEAFF
TRBJ2-5	TRBD2	TRBV11-2	.	TGTGCCAGCAGCTTCTCAGCGGGGGGGCCCGAGACCCAGTACTTC	CASSFSAGGPETQYF